This T cell receptor beta chain originates from a study of T cell responses to AZD1222 COVID-19 vaccine. Assay used: immunoSEQ multiplex PCR; TCRdb lists only in-frame clones, some missing. The data contain approximately 190,000 clones, approximately 91% of them singletons. The CDR3 totals 15 residues. V dropped 8 bases and J dropped 4; count of bases not matched to a gene: 11. Germline CDR1 and CDR2: LNHDA and SQIVND (reference sequence). The chain is built from TRBV19 and TRBJ1-1; 9 nucleotides align to TRBD1. The sample consisted of peripheral blood, taken on day 0 of AZD1222 vaccination. The TCR sequence derives from an adult in good health. This chain's CDR3 is CASRRDREGGTEAFF. CDR3 DNA: TGTGCCAGTCGCCGGGACAGGGAGGGGGGCACTGAAGCTTTCTTT. Drawing the rest from reference TRBV19 and TRBJ1-1, the complete variable domain is DGGITQSPKYLFRKEGQNVTLSCEQNLNHDAMYWYRQDPGQGLRLIYYSQIVNDFQKGDIAEGYSVSREKKESFPLTVTSAQKNPTAFYLCASRRDREGGTEAFFGQGTRLTVV.